The source of this T cell receptor (beta chain) is a study of blood T cell repertoires in COVID-19. Study summary: Samples representing acute and convalescent COVID-19 were sourced from the United States, Italy and Spain. Sample material is recorded as cDNA or gDNA derived from T cells, B-cell-depleted T cells, or PBMCs.

In the original processing: How many nucleated cells were present was estimated from reference gene primer amplification. Data came from immunoSEQ multiplex PCR; TCRdb stores just in-frame clones and leaves some out. V and J calls and clone size are copied from that table; D and trimming were computed from the DNA. The sample lists tens of thousands of clones, almost 85% occurring once. This clone was detected ten times or more. The source is an elderly woman with acute or convalescent COVID-19. Sequencing used peripheral blood.

The CDR3 nucleotides read TGCGCCAGCAGCTTGGTGGGGGCGGTCGCTTTCTTT. Protein: CASSLVGAVAFF. V gene TRBV5-1 combines with J gene TRBJ1-1; maybe TRBD1 (6 bases). V was cut by 0 bases and J by 11 bases, with 11 bases left in between. The CDR3 has 12 residues. Germline assignment: CDR1 SGHRS and CDR2 YFSETQ.